Listed below are T cell receptor beta chains from one sample, sequenced in a study of Graves' ophthalmopathy and Graves' hyperthyroidism. MiXCR was run by TCRdb on the multiplex PCR reads, yielding one entry per CDR3 protein. The repertoire has around 600,000 distinct CDR3 sequences, roughly two fifths of them found once; the top ten carry more than 2.5%. Specimen: peripheral blood. These receptors were collected from an adult man with Graves' ophthalmopathy. The CDR3 runs from the conserved cysteine through the conserved F or W. The D gene is left open where the match is weak. The size of a clone is reported for some rows only, either as once, few or many, or as a class for expanded clones.

-,TRBJ2-5,TRBV10-3,-,CAISETGAQETQYF,TGTGCCATCAGTGAGACGGGGGCACAAGAGACCCAGTACTTC
TRBD1,TRBJ1-6,TRBV5-1,-,CASSLQGRNNSPLHF,TGCGCCAGCAGCTTACAGGGGAGGAATAATTCACCCCTCCACTTT
TRBD2,TRBJ2-7,TRBV2,once,CAGSPGTSGRKYEQYF,TGTGCCGGCAGTCCCGGGACTAGCGGGAGAAAATACGAGCAGTACTTC
-,TRBJ2-7,TRBV29-1,-,CSVEDTPGDEQYF,TGCAGCGTTGAAGATACCCCCGGGGACGAGCAGTACTTC
TRBD1,TRBJ1-5,TRBV12-3/TRBV12-4,many,CASSSGTGNNQPQHF,TGTGCCAGCAGTTCAGGGACAGGGAACAATCAGCCCCAGCATTTT
-,TRBJ1-6,TRBV7-9,-,CASSNSFRSSPLHF,TGTGCCAGCAGCAACTCATTTCGTAGTTCACCCCTCCACTTT
-,TRBJ2-2,TRBV3-1,-,CASRVYRHGELFF,TGTGCCAGCAGAGTTTACCGTCACGGGGAGCTGTTTTTT
TRBD1,TRBJ2-7,TRBV19,many,CASSATGTEQYF,TGTGCCAGTAGTGCGACAGGGACCGAGCAGTACTTC
-,TRBJ2-2,TRBV10-3,few,CASSDHSPYRNTGELFF,TGTGCCAGCAGTGACCATTCACCGTACAGGAACACCGGGGAGCTGTTTTTT
TRBD1,TRBJ1-1,TRBV27,-,CASSVARDRVPEAFF,TGTGCCAGCAGTGTGGCCCGGGACAGGGTCCCTGAAGCTTTCTTT
-,TRBJ1-1,TRBV6-6,-,CASSYGESGRPEAFF,TGTGCCAGCAGTTATGGGGAATCTGGGCGGCCTGAAGCTTTCTTT
-,TRBJ1-5,TRBV20-1,many,CSARVEGTQPQHF,TGCAGTGCTAGAGTGGAGGGGACTCAGCCCCAGCATTTT
-,TRBJ2-3,TRBV12-3/TRBV12-4,few,CASSLAETTDTQYF,TGTGCCAGCAGTTTGGCGGAGACCACAGATACGCAGTATTTT
TRBD2,TRBJ2-5,TRBV30,-,CAWSVGGGRGTQYF,TGTGCCTGGAGTGTAGGGGGCGGGAGGGGGACCCAGTACTTC
TRBD2,TRBJ2-2,TRBV7-9,many,CASSSERGYTGELFF,TGTGCCAGCAGCTCAGAGCGGGGGTACACCGGGGAGCTGTTTTTT
TRBD2,TRBJ2-2,TRBV14,-,CASSQPGRAGYTGELFF,TGTGCCAGCAGTCAGCCCGGGAGGGCCGGATATACCGGGGAGCTGTTTTTT
TRBD2,TRBJ2-5,TRBV7-6,once,CASSAKGLAGGPQYF,TGTGCCAGCAGCGCAAAGGGACTAGCGGGGGGGCCGCAGTACTTC
-,TRBJ2-6,TRBV15,-,CATSRERGLWYTEAF,TGTGCCACCAGCAGAGAGCGGGGGCTCTGGTACACTGAAGCTTTC